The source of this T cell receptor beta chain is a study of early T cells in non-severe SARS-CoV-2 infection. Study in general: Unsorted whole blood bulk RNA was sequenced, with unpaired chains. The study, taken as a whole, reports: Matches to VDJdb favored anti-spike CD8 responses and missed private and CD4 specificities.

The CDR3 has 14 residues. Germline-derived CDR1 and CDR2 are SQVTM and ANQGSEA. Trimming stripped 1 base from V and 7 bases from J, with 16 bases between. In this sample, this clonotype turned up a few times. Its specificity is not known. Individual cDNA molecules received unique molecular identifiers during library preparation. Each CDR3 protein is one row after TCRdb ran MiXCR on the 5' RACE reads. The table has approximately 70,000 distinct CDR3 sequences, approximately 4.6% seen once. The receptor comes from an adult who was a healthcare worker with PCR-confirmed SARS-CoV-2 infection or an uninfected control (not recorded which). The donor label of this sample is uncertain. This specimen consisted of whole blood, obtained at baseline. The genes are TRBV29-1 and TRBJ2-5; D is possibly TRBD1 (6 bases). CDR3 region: CSVEGKDSQGTQYF. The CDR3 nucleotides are TGCAGCGTTGAAGGGAAGGACAGCCAGGGGACCCAGTACTTC.